The 3 T cell receptor beta chains in this list originate from one sample, sequenced in a study of shared clonotypes between healthy human individuals (dated by TCRdb to 2018 to 2021). To prepare the library, the immunoSEQ multiplex PCR assay was applied. The clones in this table, taken by TCRdb from immuneACCESS, are in-frame only. Not every clone is retained; where verified, under half of the shortfall comes from an unresolved V gene, and the cause of the rest is unknown. This sample comprises approximately 460,000 clones, roughly 80% of them detected only once. The top ten constitute about 11% of the sample. Sequenced material: PBMCs. Receptors originate from a woman aged 40 to 50 in good health. Some clones in this sample may be carry-over from other donors' samples.

Concerning this clone: A far larger clone is just one base off, so this is likely a read error. Here the CDR3 omits its conserved ending phenylalanine or tryptophan, so a read error is the likely source. The rearrangement joins TRBV29-1 to TRBJ1-2, with TRBD1 matching 9 bases. CDR3 length equals 13 residues. Germline lookup yields CDR1 SQVTM and CDR2 ANQGSEA. J was trimmed by 3 bases and V by 4 bases; bases with no gene match: 3. The CDR3 DNA follows: TGCAGCGTTGGGGGACAGGGTGACTATGGCTACACCCTC. Translating it yields CSVGGQGDYGYTL.

This chain connects TRBV6-5 to TRBJ1-1; TRBD1 aligns across 10 bases. The CDR3 has 15 amino acids. V was clipped by 3 bases and J by 3 bases; unmatched bases: 4. CDR1 MNHEY and CDR2 SVGAGI come from the germline V gene. The CDR3 region has the DNA TGTGCCAGCAGTTATCTCGGACAGGGGGACACTGAAGCTTTCTTT. It encodes CASSYLGQGDTEAFF.

This chain links TRBV4-3 with TRBJ2-7, with 9 positions matching TRBD1. The CDR3 runs 15 residues. Germline CDR1 is LGHNA and CDR2 is YSLEER. Trimming cost V 0 bases and J 2 bases; bases outside gene matches: 2. The CDR3 protein is CASSQDGTGTYEQYF. CDR3 in DNA: TGCGCCAGCAGCCAAGACGGGACAGGGACCTACGAGCAGTACTTC.